This T cell receptor (beta chain) was sequenced in a study of shared clonotypes between healthy human individuals. Points from the study as a whole: It was anticipated that sequencing depth would influence how many clonotypes donors shared. Clonotypes which were not shared had lower generation probabilities than clonotypes that all four donors shared.

Germline CDR1 reads SGHAT; CDR2 reads FQDESV (reference sequence). V was pared by 1 base and J by 0 bases, with 11 bases between. This CDR3 has 16 residues. The study enrolled healthy HIV-negative adults without recent acute infections or vaccinations as donors. Naive CD4+ cells were CD45RA-selected; the remaining cells were memory. Profiling relied on immunoSEQ multiplex PCR, and the TCRdb table lists in-frame clones only, not all of them. The data contain approximately 240,000 clones, 65% of them seen just once; the ten biggest clones take up roughly 11%. Turning to this clone: What it binds is not known.

V is TRBV11-1 and J is TRBJ2-3; D unclear. Material: memory CD4+ T cells sorted from blood. Subset: CD45RA-negative fraction. This sequence originates from a man aged 25 to 40 in good health. CDR3 in amino acids: CASSLGPEASTDTQYF. As DNA, the CDR3 is TGTGCCAGCAGCTTAGGTCCAGAGGCTAGCACAGATACGCAGTATTTT.